A selection of T cell receptor beta chains follows, all from one sample in a study of T cell repertoires in cytomegalovirus infection. TCRdb fed the reads into MiXCR, producing one record per CDR3 protein. The table lists about 360,000 distinct CDR3 sequences, 18% of them singletons, with 8.7% in the top ten. The sequencing sample was made of PBMCs. The receptors were sampled from a human donor in good health (CMV status not recorded). Some clones in this sample may be carry-over from other donors' samples. The CDR3 runs from the conserved cysteine through the conserved F or W. D genes are given only for firm matches. Not all rows give a size; the values are once, few, many and, for expanded clones, a class.

cdr3_nt cdr3_aa d_call j_call v_call clone_size
TGTGCCATCAGTGAAGGGGAGACTAGCACAGATACGCAGTATTTT CAISEGETSTDTQYF NA TRBJ2-3 TRBV10-3 NA
TGCAGTGCTTCGGACAACACTGAAGCTTTCTTT CSASDNTEAFF NA TRBJ1-1 TRBV20-1 few
TGTGCCAGCAGCTTAGGGCATGTCGCTGAAGCTTTCTTT CASSLGHVAEAFF NA TRBJ1-1 TRBV7-2 many
TGTGCCAGCAGCTCTAGCGCCCACTACGAGCAGTACTTC CASSSSAHYEQYF NA TRBJ2-7 TRBV27 NA
TGTGCCAGTAGGGTACGTGACGCCAGGGTGAACACTGAAGCTTTCTTT CASRVRDARVNTEAFF NA TRBJ1-1 TRBV19 NA
TGTGCCAGCAGCCCAAGAAGGCTAGCGGACACCGGGGAGCTGTTTTTT CASSPRRLADTGELFF TRBD2 TRBJ2-2 TRBV7-8 many
TGTGCCAGCAGTTATGGGACGGGAACTGAAGCTTTCTTT CASSYGTGTEAFF NA TRBJ1-1 TRBV6-5 many
TGTGCCAGCAGCCCGACCCGAACAGGTAGCCAAGAGACCCAGTACTTC CASSPTRTGSQETQYF NA TRBJ2-5 TRBV4-2 NA
TGTGCCAGCAGCACATTTGGAGTTATCTATGGCTACACCTTC CASSTFGVIYGYTF NA TRBJ1-2 TRBV28 many
TGTGCCAGCAGCCCCGGGACTAGCGGGGGTCAAGAGACCCAGTACTTC CASSPGTSGGQETQYF TRBD2 TRBJ2-5 TRBV7-2 many
TGCAGCTCATGGACGGAGGCGTTCGGGCAGTTCTTC CSSWTEAFGQFF NA TRBJ2-1 TRBV29-1 NA
TGTGCCAGCACCGTCGAGGGAGGCTATGGCTACACCTTC CASTVEGGYGYTF NA TRBJ1-2 TRBV7-9 NA
TGCAGTGCTCTCCCCGGGACAGGACGCACAGATACGCAGTATTTT CSALPGTGRTDTQYF TRBD1 TRBJ2-3 TRBV20-1 NA
TGCGCCAGCAGCCAAGATAATAAAGGGGCCGGGGAGCTGTTTTTT CASSQDNKGAGELFF NA TRBJ2-2 TRBV4-1 NA
TGTGCCAGCAGCTTAGAACGGGGGCGAGGAATTGAAGCTTTCTTT CASSLERGRGIEAFF NA TRBJ1-1 TRBV7-8 NA
TGTGCCAGCAGCCTTTATTGGGATGCCGGGGGCTACACCTTC CASSLYWDAGGYTF NA TRBJ1-2 TRBV7-2 many
TGTGCCAGCAGCGGGGACGACCCCGGGGTAGATGAGCAGTTCTTC CASSGDDPGVDEQFF NA TRBJ2-1 TRBV2 many
TGTGCCAGCAGTTTGTTTAGCGGGAGTTCCTACAATGAGCAGTTCTTC CASSLFSGSSYNEQFF TRBD2 TRBJ2-1 TRBV12-3/TRBV12-4 many
TGTGCCAGCAGCTTAACTACCGGGACGAGCCCCACAGATACGCAGTATTTT CASSLTTGTSPTDTQYF NA TRBJ2-3 TRBV7-2 many
TGTGCCAGCAGCTTAAGCGGGCTAGCGGGTAATGAGCAGTTCTTC CASSLSGLAGNEQFF TRBD2 TRBJ2-1 TRBV7-2 few
TGTGCCAGCAGCCGCGGTTGGCTAGCGGGGACCGGGGAGCTGTTTTTT CASSRGWLAGTGELFF TRBD2 TRBJ2-2 TRBV7-2 many
TGTGCCAGCAGCGGTCGCGGGGGGCCCTCCTACGAGCAGTACTTC CASSGRGGPSYEQYF TRBD2 TRBJ2-7 TRBV7-2 many
TGTGCCAGCAGCTCACAGGGGGAGCACGAGCAGTACTTC CASSSQGEHEQYF TRBD1 TRBJ2-7 TRBV14 NA
TGTGCCAGCAGCGGCCGCGCCCGACAGGGGTGGAATGAGCAGTTCTTC CASSGRARQGWNEQFF TRBD1 TRBJ2-1 TRBV7-8 many
TGTGCCAGCAGCCCTCGGGCGGGGGGGCAGATTGAAAAACTGTTTTTT CASSPRAGGQIEKLFF NA TRBJ1-4 TRBV7-9 many
TGTGCCAGCAGCTTAGTTGCGAGTCAATTCTCCTACGAGCAGTACTTC CASSLVASQFSYEQYF NA TRBJ2-7 TRBV7-2 many
TGTGCCAGCAGCTCCGAGGGGGCGGGGGTCCAGTACTTC CASSSEGAGVQYF NA TRBJ2-7 TRBV7-2 many
TGTGCCACCAGTGACATGACTAGCGGGTCCTACAATGAGCAGTTCTTC CATSDMTSGSYNEQFF TRBD2 TRBJ2-1 TRBV24-1 NA
TGTGCCAGCCAGGGACTAGCGTCGGAGGCGCGGACCCAGTACTTC CASQGLASEARTQYF TRBD2 TRBJ2-5 TRBV2 NA
TGTGCCAGCAGCTTGAGGGACACTGAAGCTTTCTTT CASSLRDTEAFF NA TRBJ1-1 TRBV7-9 many
TGTGCCAGCACCCCCAGGGGCACCGGGGAGCTGTTTTTT CASTPRGTGELFF NA TRBJ2-2 TRBV6-2/TRBV6-3 few
TGCAGTGCTAGAGATCCACTGAGAGGGAACACTGAAGCTTTCTTT CSARDPLRGNTEAFF NA TRBJ1-1 TRBV20-1 few
TGTGCCAGCAGTTTCGGCGGAAACTACGAGCAGTACTTC CASSFGGNYEQYF NA TRBJ2-7 TRBV12-3/TRBV12-4 few
TGTGCCAGCAGCTTCGCCTCAGGGGGCAGCCTGAACACTGAAGCTTTCTTT CASSFASGGSLNTEAFF TRBD1 TRBJ1-1 TRBV7-2 once
TGTGCCAGCAGTCCCCTGACTAGCGGGGACACCGGGGAGCTGTTTTTT CASSPLTSGDTGELFF TRBD2 TRBJ2-2 TRBV27 NA
TGTGCCAGCAGTTACTCTAGCGGGAGGCAAAACTCCTACGAGCAGTACTTC CASSYSSGRQNSYEQYF TRBD2 TRBJ2-7 TRBV6-8 few
TGTGCCAGCAGCTTCGGGACGACCTATGGGGAAGCTTTCTTT CASSFGTTYGEAFF NA TRBJ1-1 TRBV7-9 NA
TGTGCCAGCAGCGTAAACAGGGTAACCTACGAGCAGTACTTC CASSVNRVTYEQYF NA TRBJ2-7 TRBV28 NA
TGTGCCAGCAGCCAACGGTTATCAAGCACAGATACGCAGTATTTT CASSQRLSSTDTQYF NA TRBJ2-3 TRBV7-6 many
TGTGCCAGCAGAAGAGGGACAGGGGAAGACGAGCAGTACTTC CASRRGTGEDEQYF TRBD1 TRBJ2-7 TRBV12-3/TRBV12-4 NA
TGTGCCAGCAGTACCCGGGGGGGACAACCGCTACCCACAGATACGCAGTATTTT CASSTRGGQPLPTDTQYF TRBD2 TRBJ2-3 TRBV27 NA
TGTGCCAGCAGCCAAGATTTGGACTTCTGGAATTCACCCCTCCACTTT CASSQDLDFWNSPLHF NA TRBJ1-6 TRBV4-2 NA
TGTGCCAGCAGCTTGTTGAGAGTCTCTGGGGCCAACGTCCTGACTTTC CASSLLRVSGANVLTF NA TRBJ2-6 TRBV7-9 many
TGTGCCAGTACCCCAGGGGGGGGTCCCACCTACAATGAGCAGTTCTTC CASTPGGGPTYNEQFF NA TRBJ2-1 TRBV19 few
TGCGCCAGCAGCTTAGCGGGGATCTCCTACAATGAGCAGTTCTTC CASSLAGISYNEQFF TRBD2 TRBJ2-1 TRBV5-1 many
TGTGCCAGCAGTGAAGGGCAGGGGATGAACACTGAAGCTTTCTTT CASSEGQGMNTEAFF NA TRBJ1-1 TRBV6-1 few
TGTGCCAGTAGTATAGACGTCAGTTCCACTGAAGCTTTCTTT CASSIDVSSTEAFF NA TRBJ1-1 TRBV19 few
TGCAGCGTTCTCGGGAGAGAGGGGCAATATGGCTACACCTTC CSVLGREGQYGYTF NA TRBJ1-2 TRBV29-1 NA
TGTGCCAGCAGTGAGACAGGAGGGGGGGGGCCCCAGCATTTT CASSETGGGGPQHF NA TRBJ1-5 TRBV2 NA
TGTGCCAGCAGCACGACAGGGAACACTGAAGCTTTCTTT CASSTTGNTEAFF NA TRBJ1-1 TRBV6-1 many
TGCGCCAGCAGCTTGGTGGGGGACGCCAACTATGGCTACACCTTC CASSLVGDANYGYTF NA TRBJ1-2 TRBV5-1 few
TGCAGTGCTAGAGATCCCCGCCTAGGGAACACTGAAGCTTTCTTT CSARDPRLGNTEAFF NA TRBJ1-1 TRBV20-1 NA